This TCR beta chain was sequenced for a study of CXCR3-negative and CXCR3-positive naive CD8 T cells. In the study overall: Every library held about 1.5 +/- 0.3 million TRB reads, and the total came to some 130 million. Notes on the study in general: More hydrophobic TRB CDR3s were found in CXCR3-positive naive cells than in CXCR3-negative naive cells. Similar TRBV-TRBJ usage characterized naive CXCR3-negative and CXCR3-positive cells; memory cells differed.

The TRB libraries of cDNA were built by UMI-labeled 5' RACE. From its re-call of the 5' RACE reads, TCRdb lists each CDR3 protein once, without DNA. Recorded for this sample: 150,000 or so distinct CDR3 sequences. The CDR3 totals 16 residues. Germline lookup yields CDR1 DFQATT and CDR2 SNEGSKA (reference sequence). Comments on this clonotype: As yet, its antigen is unknown.

The chain couples TRBV20-1 to TRBJ1-4; the TCRdb call, TRBD1, lacks DNA for checking. The source material was naive CXCR3+ CD8+ T cells from blood. Subset noted: CD45RO-CCR7+CD27+CD95- naive CD8+ T cells expressing CXCR3 (TNR3+). The clonotype comes from a human donor in good health. Some clones in this sample may be carry-over from other donors' samples. The CDR3 spells CSARDYAGVMTEKLFF.